The 14 T cell receptor beta chains listed next were all sequenced from one sample in a study of T cell responses to AZD1222 COVID-19 vaccine. The protocol was immunoSEQ multiplex PCR, while the TCRdb copy is restricted to in-frame clones and leaves out a portion. The sample lists some 150,000 clones, 90% seen once, with about 1.7% in the top ten. The source material was peripheral blood, sampled on day 0 of AZD1222 vaccination. All receptors derive from an adult in good health.

This chain links TRBV19 with TRBJ1-1; D call uncertain. Per germline, CDR1 LNHDA and CDR2 SQIVND (reference sequence). This CDR3 comprises 14 residues. V lost 1 base and J lost 5, with 11 bases in between. As DNA, the CDR3 is TGTGCCAGTAGTATAGTAAGGGCGAAAACTGAAGCTTTCTTT. It is translated as CASSIVRAKTEAFF.

The V call is TRBV11-2, the J call TRBJ2-1; D remains unclear. From germline, CDR1 is SGHAT and CDR2 FQNNGV. Trimming pared 8 bases from V and 0 bases from J, leaving 17 bases between. CDR3 length: 16 amino acids. CDR3 loop: CASGLTPHSSYNEQFF. CDR3 in DNA: TGTGCCAGCGGATTGACACCCCATAGCTCCTACAATGAGCAGTTCTTC.

V gene TRBV15 combines with J gene TRBJ1-4; D remains unclear. V shed 3 bases and J shed 7 bases, with 15 bases lying between them. The CDR3 consists of 15 residues. Germline CDR1 is LNHNV and CDR2 is YYDKDF (reference sequence). The CDR3 spells CATSRTRLDIEKLFF. DNA of the CDR3: TGTGCCACCAGCAGGACAAGGTTGGATATTGAAAAACTGTTTTTT.

The chain employs TRBV18 and TRBJ1-1, with a weak D call TRBD1 (6 bases). With 6 bases removed from V and 4 bases from J, the gap between germline ends came to 12 bases. The CDR3 runs 13 residues. The germline CDR1 and CDR2 sequences are KGHSH and LQKENI. CDR3 in amino acids: CASSLTGSTEAFF. The CDR3, as DNA: TGTGCCAGCTCGCTAACAGGGTCCACTGAAGCTTTCTTT.

The V call is TRBV28, the J call TRBJ1-5; a weak D match, TRBD1 (5 bases). The V gene lost 8 bases and the J gene lost 2 bases, with 19 bases spanning the gap. The CDR3 has 16 amino acids. Germline V gene data show CDR1 as MDHEN and CDR2 as SYDVKM. The CDR3 sequence: CASHLGGFVGNQPQHF. The CDR3 nucleotides read TGTGCCAGCCATCTCGGGGGTTTCGTAGGCAATCAGCCCCAGCATTTT.

The chain links TRBV5-1 to TRBJ1-3, with 9 bases lining up with TRBD1. The CDR3 sequence is 15 residues long. Germline loops: CDR1 SGHRS, CDR2 YFSETQ. V shed 4 bases and J 2 bases; nucleotides not matched to a gene: 4. The CDR3: CASSNGTGTGNTIYF. The CDR3 nucleotides are TGCGCCAGCAGCAATGGGACAGGGACTGGAAACACCATATATTTT.

The V call is TRBV24-1, the J call TRBJ1-5; D gene uncertain. CDR3 length: 13 amino acids. Between the trimmed V and J ends, which lost 3 bases and 4 bases, there was a span of 6 bases. Germline CDR1 reads KGHDR; CDR2 reads SFDVKD. CDR3 region: CATSDGGNQPQHF. DNA for the CDR3: TGTGCCACCAGTGATGGAGGGAATCAGCCCCAGCATTTT.

The chain employs TRBV30 and TRBJ1-1, with 10 positions matching TRBD1. V lost 4 bases and J lost 4; bases outside the gene matches: 6. In germline, CDR1 is GTSNPN, CDR2 SVGIG (reference sequence). The CDR3 loop spans 14 amino acids. The CDR3 protein is CAWIPGQGLTEAFF. The CDR3 DNA reads TGTGCCTGGATACCGGGACAGGGGCTCACTGAAGCTTTCTTT.

For the CDR3, the DNA is TGTGCCAGCAGCTATTCAGCGGTCCCAGGGAATGAGCAGTTCTTC. This codes for CASSYSAVPGNEQFF. This chain links TRBV5-5 with TRBJ2-1, with D perhaps given as TRBD1 or TRBD2 (5 bases each). V lost 3 bases, J lost 7 bases, and 17 bases lay in between. Germline lookup yields CDR1 SGHKS and CDR2 YYEKEE (reference sequence). The CDR3 has 15 residues.

The chain recombines TRBV19 with TRBJ2-3; 9 positions agree with TRBD2. This CDR3 has 14 residues. The V segment lost 6 bases and the J segment 0 bases; nucleotides outside the gene matches: 1. The V gene's germline CDR1 is LNHDA and CDR2 SQIVND (reference sequence). The CDR3 DNA follows: TGTGCCAGTAGAACTAGCGGGAGCACAGATACGCAGTATTTT. It yields the protein CASRTSGSTDTQYF.

The CDR3 reads CASSVGGSPHTDTQYF. The CDR3 DNA is TGTGCCAGCAGCGTGGGCGGGAGCCCACACACAGATACGCAGTATTTT. V and J are TRBV9 and TRBJ2-3; TRBD2 aligns across 7 bases. Looked up from germline, CDR1 is SGDLS and CDR2 is YYNGEE. The V gene end was trimmed by 2 bases and the J gene end by 2 bases; junction bases not matched to a gene: 8. This CDR3 has 16 residues.

This sequence joins TRBV4-2 and TRBJ2-7, with D possibly TRBD1 on 6 matching bases. The CDR3 has 16 amino acids. The ends were cut back, 0 bases at V and 0 bases at J, with 12 bases in the middle. CDR1 is LGHNA and CDR2 is YNFKEQ in the germline V gene. CDR3 sequence: CASSQDYRESSYEQYF. CDR3 DNA sequence: TGTGCCAGCAGCCAAGATTACAGGGAAAGCTCCTACGAGCAGTACTTC.

The CDR3 here is CASSPRDYRGNEQFF. CDR3 nucleotides: TGTGCCAGCAGCCCCCGGGACTACCGAGGGAATGAGCAGTTCTTC. The chain uses TRBV7-9 and TRBJ2-1; 7 nucleotides align to TRBD2. Germline trimming cut 5 bases from V and 7 bases from J; bases unmatched to any gene: 11. The CDR3 loop spans 15 amino acids. Germline loops: CDR1 SEHNR, CDR2 FQNEAQ (reference sequence). Supplemented by reference TRBV7-9 and TRBJ2-1, the full variable domain reads DTGVSQNPRHKITKRGQNVTFRCDPISEHNRLYWYRQTLGQGPEFLTYFQNEAQLEKSRLLSDRFSAERPKGSFSTLEIQRTEQGDSAMYLCASSPRDYRGNEQFFGPGTRLTVL.

This CDR3 is CASSLNGGTNYGYTF. The CDR3 DNA reads as TGTGCCAGCTCACTAAATGGGGGGACCAACTATGGCTACACCTTC. The rearrangement links TRBV18 to TRBJ1-2, with D maybe TRBD1 (5 bases). The V gene lost 4 bases and the J gene lost 2 bases, with 14 bases spanning the gap. CDR1 and CDR2 (germline): KGHSH, LQKENI. The CDR3 is 15 amino acids.